Sequencing of this T cell receptor beta chain was carried out in a study of blood T cell repertoires in COVID-19. For the study at large: The United States, Italy and Spain were the sources of the acute and convalescent COVID-19 samples. The cDNA or gDNA used as material had been derived from T cells, B-cell-depleted T cells, or PBMCs.

V lost 2 bases, J lost 2 bases, and 13 bases lay in between. The germline V gene has CDR1 MNHEY and CDR2 SVGAGI. This CDR3 is 15 amino acids long. Original methodology: Reference gene primer amplification in the assay estimated nucleated cell counts. Profiling relied on immunoSEQ multiplex PCR, and the TCRdb table lists in-frame clones only, not all of them. That table gives V, J and clone size, and the DNA gave D and trimming. The table shows around 99,000 clones, with about 80% occurring only once. This receptor was taken from a man aged 65 to 79 with acute or convalescent COVID-19. This chain uses TRBV6-5 with TRBJ2-7; tentatively, D is TRBD2 (5 bases). Sequenced sample: peripheral blood. CDR3 bases: TGTGCCAGCAGTTACCTCCCCGAGGGCGCCTACGAGCAGTACTTC. Its protein product is CASSYLPEGAYEQYF.